Given below is one TCR beta chain in context. This clonotype was detected only a few times. What antigen it recognizes has not been identified. Base qualities are not provided; no much larger clone lies one nucleotide away. Ophthalmopathy patients had moderately to severely active disease, with a Clinical Activity Score of 3 or more, a NOSPECS grade of 4 or more, and a disease duration of less than 3 months. The study excluded patients with uncontrolled infections, other autoimmune diseases, pregnancy or lactation. Diagnoses relied on clinical symptoms, serum thyroxine and TRAb, thyroid ultrasound and orbital computed tomography. Ficoll-Paque density gradient centrifugation was used to isolate PBMCs from approximately 11 ml of fresh peripheral blood. Total RNA was extracted with Trizol reagent, and quality was checked on an Agilent 2100 Bioanalyzer. The data originate from a study of T cells in Graves' hyperthyroidism and ophthalmopathy (dated 2019 in TCRdb). As for the study more broadly: Peripheral blood was collected at initial diagnosis, before any treatment. To identify TCR V-J signatures that set the groups apart, the researchers used a discovery cohort of 100 patients, made up of 40 to 45 with Graves' ophthalmopathy and about 59 with stable Graves' hyperthyroidism. The roughly 91 discovery patients were randomly divided into training and test sets at a 7:3 ratio. After blood sampling, hyperthyroidism patients were treated with methimazole at a starting dose of 30 mg daily, and ophthalmopathy patients were treated with high-dose intravenous methylprednisolone. The paper reports TCR Vbeta CDR3 sequencing of fewer than 150 peripheral blood samples: around 45 ophthalmopathy, 75 to 80 hyperthyroidism and roughly 17 progressor patients. Prospective prediction of ophthalmopathy was tested in an independent validation cohort consisting of roughly 20 hyperthyroidism patients and some 15 patients who later progressed to ophthalmopathy. The study also compared thyroid tissue and blood T-cell repertoires from about six Graves' hyperthyroidism patients.

What the work shows at the level of the full study, not this receptor alone: Blood samples also contained most of the expanded thyroid clonotypes (frequency above 0.001), which suggests that blood repertoires may reflect thyroid immune responses. A 13 V-J signature model separated ophthalmopathy from stable hyperthyroidism, with around 90% sensitivity and about 81% specificity in cross-validation and 80%/75% in testing. In validation, progression to ophthalmopathy was predicted by the model with roughly 71% sensitivity and 72% to 85% specificity, a median of around 5.9 months before onset. Sample size was not statistically predetermined, and investigators were not blinded to group allocation.

Amplification of TCR beta CDR3 regions was carried out from RNA transcripts. The first round of RT-PCR for the TCR CDR3 was performed with the HTBI primer set and the Qiagen OneStep RT-PCR kit. Libraries were constructed in a second round of multiplex PCR, after which size selection and purification were carried out. Sequencing of the libraries was done on an Illumina HiSeq2000 using paired-end 100 bp reads. The original pipeline was this. SOAPnuke was used to process the raw data, with reads discarded if the reads contained adapters or uncalled bases, had a mean Phred below 15, or lacked an exact constant-primer or identifier match. COPE v1.2.5 was used to merge the high-quality paired reads, and each unique nucleotide sequence was defined as a clonotype. MiTCR v1.1 was used to align the clonotypes against IMGT TRBV, TRBD and TRBJ reference segments. The analysis included only V-J combinations with a frequency above 0.0001, which together covered more than 99% of the repertoires. The TCS score was defined as F50 (clonal expansion) divided by E x V (chaos), with BLOSUM62-based TCRdist calculated between CDR3 peptides within each V-J. Welch's t-statistics and random forest reduced 450 to 600 V-J features to roughly 13, which were used in a naive Bayes classifier (R e1071). TCRdb reran the public reads through fastp at Q25 and MiXCR, keeping productive beta chains. For every CDR3 protein sequence, its rows merge into one entry that carries the most common genes and DNA. The V and J calls were determined by TCRdb, not by the authors. This sample has hundreds of thousands of distinct CDR3 sequences in its table, and 20% to 25% of those were observed once. The ten largest make up about 60% of the sample.

From cysteine to phenylalanine, the CDR3 is 12 amino acids long. The kept DNA is CDR3 alone, 36 bases in frame from the first base. The germline V gene (reference sequence) specifies DFQATT as CDR1 and SNEGSKA as CDR2. V is clipped by 5 bases and J by 8 bases, and the sequence between their germline boundaries is 13 bases long. Input material: blood. The rearrangement combines TRBV20-1 with TRBJ2-1; the D gene is possibly TRBD2, with 5 bases matching. The receptor was isolated from a man in his thirties or forties with Graves' ophthalmopathy. The sequence in DNA is TGCAGTGCTGTCCGAGGGTCCCATGAGCAGTTCTTC. This sequence encodes CSAVRGSHEQFF.